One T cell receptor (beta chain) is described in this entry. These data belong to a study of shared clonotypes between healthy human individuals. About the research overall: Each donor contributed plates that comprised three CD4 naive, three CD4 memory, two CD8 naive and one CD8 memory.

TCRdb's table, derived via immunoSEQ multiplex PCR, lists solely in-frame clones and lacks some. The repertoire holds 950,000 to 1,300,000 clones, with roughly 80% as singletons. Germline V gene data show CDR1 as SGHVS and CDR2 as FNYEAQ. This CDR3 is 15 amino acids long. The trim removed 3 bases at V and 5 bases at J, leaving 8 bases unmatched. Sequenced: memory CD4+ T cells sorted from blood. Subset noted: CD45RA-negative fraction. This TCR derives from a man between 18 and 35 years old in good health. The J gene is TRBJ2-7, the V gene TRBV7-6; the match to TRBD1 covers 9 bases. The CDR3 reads CASSLGQGIFDEQYF. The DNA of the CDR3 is TGTGCCAGCAGCTTGGGACAGGGTATTTTCGACGAGCAGTACTTC. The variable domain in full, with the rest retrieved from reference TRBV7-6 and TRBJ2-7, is GAGVSQSPRYKVTKRGQDVALRCDPISGHVSLYWYRQALGQGPEFLTYFNYEAQQDKSGLPNDRFSAERPEGSISTLTIQRTEQRDSAMYRCASSLGQGIFDEQYFGPGTRLTVT.